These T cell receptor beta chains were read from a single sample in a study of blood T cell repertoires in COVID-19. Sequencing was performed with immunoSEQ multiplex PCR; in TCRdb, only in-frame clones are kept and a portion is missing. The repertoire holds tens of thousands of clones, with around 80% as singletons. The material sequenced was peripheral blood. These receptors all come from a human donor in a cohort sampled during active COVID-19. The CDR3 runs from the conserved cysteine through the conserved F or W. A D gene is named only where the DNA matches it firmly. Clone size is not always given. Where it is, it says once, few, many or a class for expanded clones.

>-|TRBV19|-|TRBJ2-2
CASRRRGGTGELFF
TGTGCCAGTAGACGAAGAGGGGGCACCGGGGAGCTGTTTTTT
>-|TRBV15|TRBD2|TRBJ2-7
CATSRELAGTLGQYF
TGTGCCACCAGCAGAGAGTTAGCGGGAACCCTGGGGCAGTACTTC
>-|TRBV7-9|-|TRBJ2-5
CASSLRQVIQETQYF
TGTGCCAGCAGCTTGAGACAGGTCATCCAAGAGACCCAGTACTTC
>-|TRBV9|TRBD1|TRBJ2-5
CASSAQGARETQYF
TGTGCCAGCAGCGCGCAGGGGGCGCGGGAGACCCAGTACTTC
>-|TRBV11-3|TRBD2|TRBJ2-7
CASSLRGGSEQYF
TGTGCCAGCAGCTTAAGAGGCGGGAGCGAGCAGTACTTC
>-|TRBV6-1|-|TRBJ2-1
CASKNRDLDNEQFF
TGTGCCAGCAAAAACCGGGACTTAGACAATGAGCAGTTCTTC
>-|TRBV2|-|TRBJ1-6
CASSAPGSSYNSPLHF
TGTGCCAGCAGTGCACCCGGGAGCTCCTATAATTCACCCCTCCACTTT
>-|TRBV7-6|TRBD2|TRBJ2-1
CASSPLSGSSYNEQFF
TGTGCCAGCAGCCCCCTTAGCGGGAGCTCATACAATGAGCAGTTCTTC
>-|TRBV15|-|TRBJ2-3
CATSRGGVSTDTQYF
TGTGCCACCAGCAGAGGCGGGGTTAGCACAGATACGCAGTATTTT
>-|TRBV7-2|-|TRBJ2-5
CASSPYGETQYF
TGTGCCAGCAGCCCCTACGGAGAGACCCAGTACTTC
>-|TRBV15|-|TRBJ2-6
CATSIRGAGANVLTF
TGTGCCACCAGCATCAGGGGGGCTGGGGCCAACGTCCTGACTTTC
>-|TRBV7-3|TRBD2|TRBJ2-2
CASSPRVSGWREGRRTGELFF
TGTGCCAGCAGCCCAAGGGTATCTGGTTGGCGGGAGGGCCGGAGAACCGGGGAGCTGTTTTTT
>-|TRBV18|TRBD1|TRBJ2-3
CASSLQGTRDTQYF
TGTGCCAGCTCACTACAGGGGACACGAGATACGCAGTATTTT
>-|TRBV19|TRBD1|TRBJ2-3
CASSTGQGITDTQYF
TGTGCCAGTAGTACTGGACAGGGGATCACAGATACGCAGTATTTT
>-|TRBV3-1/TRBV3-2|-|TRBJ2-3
CASSQASGTDTQYF
TGTGCCAGCAGCCAAGCTTCCGGCACAGATACGCAGTATTTT
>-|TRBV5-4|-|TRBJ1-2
CASMGVGGYTF
TGTGCCAGCATGGGAGTGGGCGGCTACACCTTC
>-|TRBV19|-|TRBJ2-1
CASSLGLINEQFF
TGTGCCAGTAGTCTTGGACTAATCAATGAGCAGTTCTTC
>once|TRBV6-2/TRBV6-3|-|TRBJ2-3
CASSFSHTGPIDTQYF
TGTGCCAGCAGTTTCAGCCATACGGGTCCGATAGATACGCAGTATTTT
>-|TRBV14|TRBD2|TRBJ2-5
CASSQVSRRSGRDTQYF
TGTGCCAGCAGCCAAGTCTCCAGGAGGTCAGGGAGGGATACCCAGTACTTC
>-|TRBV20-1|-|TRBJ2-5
CSASRQEYF
TGCAGTGCTAGTCGGCAGGAGTACTTC
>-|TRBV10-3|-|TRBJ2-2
CAISEGGSTGELFF
TGTGCCATCAGTGAGGGTGGGAGCACCGGGGAGCTGTTTTTT
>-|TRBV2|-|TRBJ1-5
CASTRERNQPQHF
TGTGCCAGCACCCGAGAACGCAATCAGCCCCAGCATTTT
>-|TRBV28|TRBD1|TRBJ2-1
CASRDRGVSGEQFF
TGTGCCAGCAGGGACAGGGGCGTCTCGGGTGAGCAGTTCTTC
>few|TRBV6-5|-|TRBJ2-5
CASTEAPYQETQYF
TGTGCCAGCACGGAGGCCCCGTACCAAGAGACCCAGTACTTC
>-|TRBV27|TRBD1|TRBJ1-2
CASSYRGQRKGYTF
TGTGCCAGCAGCTACAGGGGACAGCGCAAAGGCTACACCTTC
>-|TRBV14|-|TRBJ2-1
CASSQGLRDNEQFF
TGTGCCAGCAGCCAGGGACTCCGAGATAATGAGCAGTTCTTC
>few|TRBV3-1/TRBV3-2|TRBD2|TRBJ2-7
CASSQDEISGGQYF
TGTGCCAGCAGCCAAGATGAAATCAGCGGGGGGCAGTACTTC
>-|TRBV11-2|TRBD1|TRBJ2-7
CASSNPPRDRASYEQYF
TGTGCCAGCAGCAATCCTCCCCGGGACAGGGCCTCCTACGAGCAGTACTTC
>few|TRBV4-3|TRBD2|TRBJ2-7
CASSRGWDSGGYEQYF
TGCGCCAGCAGCCGTGGGTGGGACTCGGGGGGCTACGAGCAGTACTTC
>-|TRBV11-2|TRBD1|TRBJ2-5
CASRAGTGQETQYF
TGTGCCAGCAGAGCCGGGACAGGACAAGAGACCCAGTACTTC
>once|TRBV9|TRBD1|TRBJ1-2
CASSRTTGYNYGYTF
TGTGCCAGCAGCAGGACGACAGGGTACAACTATGGCTACACCTTC
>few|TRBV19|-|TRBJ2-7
CASSPGHDYEQYF
TGTGCCAGTAGCCCGGGACACGACTACGAGCAGTACTTC
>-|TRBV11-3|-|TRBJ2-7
CASSVGGDSYEQYF
TGTGCCAGCAGCGTCGGAGGTGACTCCTACGAGCAGTACTTC
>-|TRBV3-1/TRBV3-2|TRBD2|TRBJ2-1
CASSHYHGTNNVF
TGTGCCAGCAGCCACTACCACGGGACTAACAATGTCTTC
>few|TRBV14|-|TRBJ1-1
CASRNREFTEAFF
TGTGCCAGCCGAAACAGGGAGTTCACTGAAGCTTTCTTT
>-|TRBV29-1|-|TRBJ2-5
CSVSGSGETQYF
TGCAGCGTGTCGGGGTCGGGCGAGACCCAGTACTTC
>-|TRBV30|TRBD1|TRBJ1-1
CAWSVRDRVNTEAFF
TGTGCCTGGAGTGTTAGGGACAGGGTGAACACTGAAGCTTTCTTT
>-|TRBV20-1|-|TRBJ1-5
CSASNGNSNQPQHF
TGCAGTGCTAGTAACGGGAATAGCAATCAGCCCCAGCATTTT
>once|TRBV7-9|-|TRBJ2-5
CASSLGLEGETQYF
TGTGCCAGCAGCCTGGGACTTGAGGGAGAGACCCAGTACTTC
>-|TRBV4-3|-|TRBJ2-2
CASSQVGGTGELFF
TGCGCCAGCAGCCAAGTGGGGGGCACCGGGGAGCTGTTTTTT
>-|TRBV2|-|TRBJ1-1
CASSNQTVNTEAFF
TGTGCCAGCAGTAACCAAACAGTGAACACTGAAGCTTTCTTT
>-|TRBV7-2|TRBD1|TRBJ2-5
CASRLTGTGAETQYF
TGTGCCAGCAGATTGACAGGGACGGGTGCGGAGACCCAGTACTTC
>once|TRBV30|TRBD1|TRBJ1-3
CAWSRTGLTGNTIYF
TGTGCCTGGAGCCGGACAGGGTTAACTGGAAACACCATATATTTT
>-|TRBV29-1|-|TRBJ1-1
CSVAREPGPNTEAFF
TGCAGCGTTGCACGGGAGCCGGGGCCGAACACTGAAGCTTTCTTT